A selection of T cell receptor beta chains follows, all from one sample in a study of CD8+ T cells in alopecia areata. The assay was immunoSEQ multiplex PCR, and TCRdb's table has in-frame clones only and misses some. The top ten hold under 20% of the sample, which has over 100,000 clones, about 50% seen once. Sample: CD8+ T cells sorted from blood, taken at week 0. These receptors were collected from a human donor with alopecia areata. Each CDR3 is given with its conserved first and last residue. The order of the fields is CDR3 protein, V gene, D gene. The D gene is left open where the match is weak.

CASSFTAGGPMDTQYF | TRBV5-1 | TRBD2
CASSGQAPRGSEAFF | TRBV5-1 | .
CASSLAPDIQETQYF | TRBV7-7 | .
CAISESITTPNTEAFF | TRBV10-3 | .
CASSSFGGTGELFF | TRBV6-5 | .
CASSPPGQHIEAFF | TRBV16 | TRBD1
CASSHAAGAYEQYF | TRBV9 | .
CASSVLTGTSYNEQFF | TRBV9 | .
CSVDSTGVNTEAFF | TRBV29-1 | TRBD1
CASSNRDRGRTDTQYF | TRBV2 | TRBD1
CASSVAHGGELFF | TRBV9 | .
CAWSVLVASGYTF | TRBV30 | .
CASSVNPFAGNTEAFF | TRBV9 | .
CAWSTQGAGGYTF | TRBV30 | TRBD1
CAWSVRAGHEQFF | TRBV30 | TRBD2
CASSQAGGASYEQYF | TRBV14 | TRBD1
CASTLGDTVTYEQYF | TRBV5-6 | .
CSVWATNTEAFF | TRBV29-1 | .
CSVLTGGNTEAFF | TRBV29-1 | TRBD1
CATSRPQGGRDSPLHF | TRBV15 | .
CASSYERGPDTQYF | TRBV5-4 | TRBD1
CASSLDEGYEQYF | TRBV7-9 | .
CASTLGGQAFEAFF | TRBV5-1 | TRBD1
CAWSVAGAYNSPLHF | TRBV30 | .
CAWSEGDGYTF | TRBV30 | .
CASSDIQTYEQYF | TRBV4-2 | .
CSVAEGPNRYF | TRBV29-1 | .
CASSWGLAGGPRLETQYF | TRBV7-9 | TRBD2
CSVEDNGYTF | TRBV29-1 | .
CASSLGGTGSSYNEQFF | TRBV5-6 | TRBD1
CSVEDKTGGKFF | TRBV29-1 | TRBD1
CASSSRDNYNEQFF | TRBV7-9 | .
CATSRDRGPMLNYGYTF | TRBV15 | .
CASSHDPYEQYF | TRBV6-5 | .
CASSQSGGRYYQPQHF | TRBV23-1 | .
CASRPGVGSYNSPLHF | TRBV7-9 | .
CATSAHMGNQPQHF | TRBV15 | .